The 25 T cell receptor beta chains below come from one sample, sequenced in a study of T cell responses to AZD1222 COVID-19 vaccine. Generated by immunoSEQ multiplex PCR, the TCRdb table keeps only in-frame clones and is missing some. This sample has around 120,000 clones, with more than 75% found just once. This sample comprised peripheral blood, obtained on day 0 of AZD1222 vaccination. The receptors stem from an adult in good health.

This chain connects TRBV5-4 to TRBJ2-1; the match to TRBD2 covers 8 bases. Trimming took 4 bases from V and 1 from J; bases not matched to a gene: 7. CDR1 SGHNT and CDR2 YYREEE come from the germline V gene (reference sequence). The CDR3 runs 16 residues. The CDR3 DNA follows: TGTGCCAGCAGCGGACCGGGAGGGAATTCCTACAATGAGCAGTTCTTC. It encodes CASSGPGGNSYNEQFF.

The chain uses TRBV4-3 and TRBJ1-5, with TRBD1 identical over 7 bases. Germline CDR1 and CDR2: LGHNA and YSLEER. This CDR3 has 17 amino acids. Trimming removed 1 base from V and 1 base from J; junction bases left unmatched: 7. The chain's CDR3 is CASSQVWQGGSNQPQHF. Written as DNA, the CDR3 is TGCGCCAGCAGCCAAGTATGGCAGGGGGGAAGCAATCAGCCCCAGCATTTT.

The gene calls are TRBV5-1 and TRBJ1-4; TRBD1 matches at 7 bases. The germline gives CDR1 SGHRS, CDR2 YFSETQ. The CDR3 is 16 residues long. J gave up 1 base and V 4 bases, and 7 bases lay outside the gene matches. CDR3 sequence: CASSPWDSRTNEKLFF. The CDR3 bases are TGCGCCAGCAGCCCATGGGACAGCCGAACTAATGAAAAACTGTTTTTT.

This clone has only one observation. V and J are TRBV9 and TRBJ2-2; 9 bases map to TRBD2. Germline CDR1 reads SGDLS; CDR2 reads YYNGEE. CDR3 length equals 15 residues. With V trimmed by 5 bases and J by 5 bases, 7 bases remained unmatched. CDR3 amino acids: CASSDLAGTTGELFF. The CDR3 DNA is TGTGCCAGCAGTGATCTAGCGGGGACGACCGGGGAGCTGTTTTTT.

The rearrangement joins TRBV5-1 to TRBJ2-5; 8 nucleotides agree with TRBD2. V shed 4 bases, J shed 4 bases, and the junction held 3 bases outside the gene matches. The CDR3 runs 13 residues. CDR1 SGHRS and CDR2 YFSETQ come from the germline V gene. CDR3 sequence reads: CASSPGGRETQYF. CDR3 in DNA: TGCGCCAGCAGCCCGGGGGGGCGAGAGACCCAGTACTTC.

The V and J genes are TRBV3-1 (or the pseudogene TRBV3-2) and TRBJ1-2; D may be TRBD1 (5 bases). Per the germline V gene, CDR1 is LGHDT and CDR2 is YNNKEL (reference sequence). This CDR3 is built from 13 residues. Between the trimmed V and J ends, which lost 0 bases and 6 bases, there was a span of 8 bases. The CDR3 spells CASSQEAGHGYTF. DNA for the CDR3: TGTGCCAGCAGCCAAGAGGCAGGGCATGGCTACACCTTC.

The V gene is TRBV14, the J gene TRBJ1-2, with 9 bases matching TRBD1. This CDR3 spans 15 amino acids. V gave up 3 bases and J gave up 5 bases; unmatched junction bases: 7. Germline loops: CDR1 SGHDN, CDR2 FVKESK. The CDR3 region has the DNA TGTGCCAGCAGCCACGGACAGGGGCCCCTATATGGCTACACCTTC. It specifies CASSHGQGPLYGYTF.

The chain combines TRBV7-2 with TRBJ2-5, with D uncertain. The CDR3 covers 14 residues. Looked up from germline, CDR1 is SGHTA and CDR2 is FQGNSA. The V end was cut by 5 bases, the J end by 7 bases, with 17 bases between. Here the CDR3 DNA reads TGTGCCAGCAGCGGACCCCTTGGAATAGGGACCCAGTACTTC. Translated, it gives CASSGPLGIGTQYF.

The V and J genes are TRBV14 and TRBJ2-6; TRBD1 matches 7 bases. The CDR3 has 17 amino acids. With V trimmed by 6 bases and J by 1 base, 9 bases remained unmatched. The germline V gene encodes CDR1 SGHDN and CDR2 FVKESK. CDR3 in DNA: TGTGCCAGCAGACAGGGACAGCGTTCTTCTGGGGCCAACGTCCTGACTTTC. Residues: CASRQGQRSSGANVLTF.

The chain recombines TRBV6-5 with TRBJ1-5; the D gene is possibly TRBD1 (6 bases). The CDR3 has 14 amino acids. In germline, CDR1 is MNHEY, CDR2 SVGAGI. The V end was cut by 5 bases, the J end by 9 bases, with 17 bases between. CDR3 DNA: TGTGCCAGCAGTCCTCGACAGGAAACGACGCCCCAGCATTTT. This sequence encodes CASSPRQETTPQHF.

The rearrangement links TRBV9 to TRBJ1-2; a possible D gene is TRBD1 (5 bases). The V gene lost 2 bases and the J gene lost 8 bases, with 22 bases spanning the gap. The CDR3 totals 16 residues. CDR1 is SGDLS, CDR2 YYNGEE, per germline. CDR3 in DNA: TGTGCCAGCAGCGTTGACCCCGGGACCCTACAGGAGGGCTACACCTTC. Amino acid sequence: CASSVDPGTLQEGYTF.

This clone was counted a few times. The gene calls are TRBV3-1 (or the pseudogene TRBV3-2) and TRBJ1-2, with D maybe TRBD1 (5 bases). The V end was cut by 1 base, the J end by 8 bases, with 17 bases between. The length of the CDR3 is 15 residues. Per germline, CDR1 LGHDT and CDR2 YNNKEL (reference sequence). CDR3 DNA: TGTGCCAGCAGCCAAGGCACGGGGGTGCGCGCAGGCTACACCTTC. Protein product: CASSQGTGVRAGYTF.

This clone appeared a few times. The rearrangement uses TRBV2 and TRBJ2-2; 10 nucleotides line up with TRBD1. V shed 11 bases, J shed 4 bases, and the junction held 10 bases outside the gene matches. The CDR3 contains 15 residues. CDR1 and CDR2 from the germline V gene are SNHLY and FYNNEI. In nucleotides, the CDR3 is TGTGCCGGCAAACGGGACAGGGGAATCACCGGGGAGCTGTTTTTT. Its protein is CAGKRDRGITGELFF.

The chain is built from TRBV27 and TRBJ1-5; 7 nucleotides match TRBD1. The CDR3 runs to 18 residues. Germline trimming cut 6 bases from V and 3 bases from J; bases unmatched to any gene: 17. Looked up from germline, CDR1 is MNHEY and CDR2 is SMNVEV (reference sequence). The chain's CDR3 is CASSRTPPGDSPNQPQHF. The CDR3 nucleotides read TGTGCCAGCAGCCGAACGCCCCCAGGGGACAGCCCCAATCAGCCCCAGCATTTT.

The rearrangement links TRBV7-9 to TRBJ1-1; D not certain. Per germline, CDR1 SEHNR and CDR2 FQNEAQ (reference sequence). The CDR3 has 14 amino acids. The germline V and J ends were trimmed by 3 bases and 5 bases, with 13 bases remaining between them. CDR3 coding DNA: TGTGCCAGCAGCTTCGGTCCTGGTGAGACTGAAGCTTTCTTT. Residues: CASSFGPGETEAFF.

This clone occurred once. The chain links TRBV25-1 to TRBJ1-2; no firm D call. The ends were cut back, 5 bases at V and 0 bases at J, with 4 bases in the middle. Germline-derived CDR1 and CDR2 are MGHDK and SYGVNS. The CDR3 consists of 12 residues. For the CDR3, the DNA is TGTGCCAGCAGTCAAACTAACTATGGCTACACCTTC. Protein sequence: CASSQTNYGYTF.

The V call is TRBV19, the J call TRBJ2-5, with D possibly TRBD1 on 6 matching bases. Germline V gene lookup returns CDR1 LNHDA and CDR2 SQIVND (reference sequence). The V end was cut by 5 bases, the J end by 7 bases, with 17 bases between. This CDR3 spans 14 amino acids. Here the CDR3 reads CASSVEQGARTQYF. The DNA for the CDR3 is TGTGCCAGTAGTGTTGAACAGGGTGCGAGGACCCAGTACTTC.

The chain carries TRBV19 and TRBJ1-5, with D unclear. V was clipped by 6 bases and J by 4 bases, with 16 bases between them. CDR3 length equals 15 residues. CDR1 is LNHDA, CDR2 SQIVND, per germline (reference sequence). This CDR3 is CASRPHLGENQPQHF. The CDR3 DNA sequence: TGTGCCAGTAGACCCCACCTCGGGGAAAATCAGCCCCAGCATTTT.

The chain links TRBV5-4 to TRBJ2-1, with D perhaps matching TRBD1 (5 bases). V was cut by 4 bases and J by 2 bases, with 16 bases left in between. The CDR3 spans 16 residues. In germline, CDR1 is SGHNT, CDR2 YYREEE (reference sequence). The CDR3 nucleotides are TGTGCCAGCAGCCGGACATCACCCTACCCCTACAATGAGCAGTTCTTC. Its protein is CASSRTSPYPYNEQFF.

This chain links TRBV9 with TRBJ2-1, with D possibly TRBD1 on 6 matching bases. Trimming took 0 bases from V and 4 from J, leaving 11 bases between them. From germline, CDR1 is SGDLS and CDR2 YYNGEE. There are 15 residues in the CDR3. CDR3 nucleotides: TGTGCCAGCAGCGTAGCGCAGGGGTTTTACAATGAGCAGTTCTTC. It is translated as CASSVAQGFYNEQFF.

V usage is TRBV10-2 and J usage is TRBJ1-2, with 8 bases lining up with TRBD1. Germline V lookup: CDR1 WSHSY, CDR2 SAAADI. V gave up 6 bases and J gave up 5 bases; unmatched junction bases: 8. The CDR3 is 14 residues long. In nucleotides, the CDR3 is TGCGCCAGCAGGCCCACTGGACAGGGTTATGGCTACACCTTC. It yields the protein CASRPTGQGYGYTF.

This clone was seen more than once but under ten times. This rearrangement joins TRBV4-1 to TRBJ1-5; TRBD1 agrees at 9 bases. Germline V CDR1 and CDR2: MGHRA, YSYEKL. The CDR3 consists of 12 residues. Trimming removed 4 bases from V and 11 bases from J; junction bases left unmatched: 3. CDR3 in DNA: TGCGCCAGCAGCCCAGGGACAGGGTCCCAGCATTTT. Its protein product is CASSPGTGSQHF.

The chain uses TRBV7-2 and TRBJ2-3; D may be TRBD1 or TRBD2 (5 bases each). The V gene lost 4 bases and the J gene lost 0 bases, with 14 bases spanning the gap. The CDR3 consists of 16 residues. Per the germline V gene, CDR1 is SGHTA and CDR2 is FQGNSA. The CDR3 loop is CASSWYVGTSTDTQYF. The CDR3 region has the DNA TGTGCCAGCAGCTGGTATGTGGGGACCAGCACAGATACGCAGTATTTT.

The chain combines TRBV7-2 with TRBJ1-6; the D is unclear. CDR3 size: 12 residues. V dropped 5 bases and J dropped 6 bases, with 5 bases sitting between them. CDR1 SGHTA and CDR2 FQGNSA come from the germline V gene. The CDR3 loop reads CASSDFNSPLHF. The CDR3 region has the DNA TGTGCCAGCAGCGACTTTAATTCACCCCTCCACTTT.

The gene calls are TRBV19 and TRBJ2-7; D could derive from TRBD1 or TRBD2 (5 bases each). This CDR3 comprises 16 residues. CDR1 is LNHDA and CDR2 is SQIVND in the germline V gene (reference sequence). V dropped 4 bases and J dropped 3 bases, with 19 bases sitting between them. The CDR3 DNA sequence: TGTGCCAGTAGTACCACCCGGGGACGGTCGAGCTACGAGCAGTACTTC. Protein: CASSTTRGRSSYEQYF.